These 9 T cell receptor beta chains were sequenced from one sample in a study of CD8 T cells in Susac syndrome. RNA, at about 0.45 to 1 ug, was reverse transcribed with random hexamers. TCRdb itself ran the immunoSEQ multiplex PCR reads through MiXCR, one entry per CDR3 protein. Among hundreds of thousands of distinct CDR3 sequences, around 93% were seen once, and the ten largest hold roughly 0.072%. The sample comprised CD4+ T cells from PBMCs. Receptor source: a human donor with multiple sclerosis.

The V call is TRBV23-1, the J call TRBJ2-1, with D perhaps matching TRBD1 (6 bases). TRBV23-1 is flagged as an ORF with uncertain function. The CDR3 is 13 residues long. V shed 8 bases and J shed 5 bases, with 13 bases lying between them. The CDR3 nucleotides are TGCGCCAGCGGGGCGGACAGTCACAATGAGCAGTTCTTC. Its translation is CASGADSHNEQFF.

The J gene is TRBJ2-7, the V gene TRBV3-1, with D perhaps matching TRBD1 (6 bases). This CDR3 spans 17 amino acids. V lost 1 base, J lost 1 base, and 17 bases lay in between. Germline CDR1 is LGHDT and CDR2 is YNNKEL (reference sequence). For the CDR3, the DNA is TGTGCCAGCAGCCAAGTGCCAGCAGGGGCGAAATCCTACGAGCAGTACTTC. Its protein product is CASSQVPAGAKSYEQYF.

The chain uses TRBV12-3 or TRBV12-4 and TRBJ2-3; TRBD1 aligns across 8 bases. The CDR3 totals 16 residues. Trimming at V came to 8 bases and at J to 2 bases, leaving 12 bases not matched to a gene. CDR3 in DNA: TGTGCCAGCGGGACCTTGGACAGGGCCGACACAGATACGCAGTATTTT. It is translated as CASGTLDRADTDTQYF.

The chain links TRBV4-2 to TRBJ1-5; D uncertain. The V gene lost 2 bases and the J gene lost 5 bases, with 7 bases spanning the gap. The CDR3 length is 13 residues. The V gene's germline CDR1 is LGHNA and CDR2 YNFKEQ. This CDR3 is CASSQNGDQPQHF. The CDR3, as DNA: TGTGCCAGCAGCCAAAACGGGGATCAGCCCCAGCATTTT.

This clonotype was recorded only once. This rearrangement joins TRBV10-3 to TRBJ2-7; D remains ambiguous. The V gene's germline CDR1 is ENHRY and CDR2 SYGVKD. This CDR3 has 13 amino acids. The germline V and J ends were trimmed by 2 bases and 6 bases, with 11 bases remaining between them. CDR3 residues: CAISEGPGGEQYF. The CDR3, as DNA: TGTGCCATCAGTGAGGGACCGGGCGGCGAGCAGTACTTC.

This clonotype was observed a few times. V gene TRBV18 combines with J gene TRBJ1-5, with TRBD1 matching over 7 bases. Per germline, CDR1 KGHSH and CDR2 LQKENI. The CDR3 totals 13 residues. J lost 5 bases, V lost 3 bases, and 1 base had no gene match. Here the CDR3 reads CASSPDRDQPQHF. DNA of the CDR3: TGTGCCAGCTCACCCGACAGGGATCAGCCCCAGCATTTT.

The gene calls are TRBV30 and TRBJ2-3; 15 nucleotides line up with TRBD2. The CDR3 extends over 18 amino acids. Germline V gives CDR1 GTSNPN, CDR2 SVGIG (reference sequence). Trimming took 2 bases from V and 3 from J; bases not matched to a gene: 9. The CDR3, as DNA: TGTGCCTGGAGTAAACCGGGACTAGCGGGGGGCCTAACAGATACGCAGTATTTT. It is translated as CAWSKPGLAGGLTDTQYF.

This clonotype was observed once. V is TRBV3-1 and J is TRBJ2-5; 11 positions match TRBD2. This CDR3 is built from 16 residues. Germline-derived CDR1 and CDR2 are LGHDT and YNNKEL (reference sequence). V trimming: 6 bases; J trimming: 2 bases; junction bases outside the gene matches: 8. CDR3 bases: TGTGCCAGCAGGTTAACTAGCGGGGGACCTCAAGAGACCCAGTACTTC. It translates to CASRLTSGGPQETQYF.

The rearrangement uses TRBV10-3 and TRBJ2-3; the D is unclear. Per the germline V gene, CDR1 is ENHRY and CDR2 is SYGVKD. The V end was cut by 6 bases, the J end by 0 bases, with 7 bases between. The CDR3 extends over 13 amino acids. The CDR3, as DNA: TGTGCCATCAGCGGGCCTAGCACAGATACGCAGTATTTT. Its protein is CAISGPSTDTQYF.